The sequence of this T cell receptor (beta chain) was determined in a study of T-cell reconstitution after alpha-beta-depleted transplantation in children. Study results and caveats: Where alpha-beta T cells came from about two months after transplant was reportedly several hundred expanded graft clones. Day-60 TCRbeta diversity that was high in some patients was derived from surviving recipient T cells and thymic progenitors.

The library targeted TCRbeta and was prepared with unique molecular identifiers. TCRdb re-derived calls from the PCR reads in MiXCR, one entry per CDR3 protein. Among roughly 420,000 distinct CDR3 sequences listed, around 15% were seen once. CDR3 size: 16 residues. V lost 6 bases to trimming and J lost 1 base; unmatched junction nucleotides: 7. The germline CDR1 and CDR2 sequences are MNHNS and SASEGT. A remark on this clonotype: The antigen is unknown.

The input for sequencing was PBMCs, mostly from graft donor cells, taken 360 days after TCRalphabeta/CD19-depleted stem cell transplant. This TCR was sampled from a boy under three years old who had a stem cell transplant for Wiskott-Aldrich syndrome, so the T cells may come from the graft donor. This chain links TRBV6-1 with TRBJ2-7; 12 bases are shared with TRBD2. This CDR3 is CASRSLAGGPSYEQYF. CDR3 nucleotide sequence: TGTGCCAGCAGGTCACTAGCGGGGGGCCCGTCCTACGAGCAGTACTTC.